This T cell receptor (beta chain) stems from a study of blood T cell repertoires in COVID-19. For the study at large: Samples taken during acute and convalescent COVID-19 were collected in the United States, Italy and Spain.

Generated by immunoSEQ multiplex PCR, the TCRdb table keeps only in-frame clones and is missing some. Of a few hundred thousand clones listed, around nine tenths are singletons. The CDR3 is 15 residues long. From germline, CDR1 is PRHDT and CDR2 FYEKMQ (reference sequence). The V gene end was trimmed by 5 bases and the J gene end by 6 bases; junction bases not matched to a gene: 9. The sample comprised peripheral blood. The sequence came from a woman in her sixties or seventies with active or convalescent COVID-19. The chain recombines TRBV13 with TRBJ1-1, with 10 bases lining up with TRBD1. CDR3 loop: CASSPQTGGSAEAFF. CDR3 DNA sequence: TGTGCCAGCAGCCCACAGACAGGGGGCAGCGCTGAAGCTTTCTTT.